The TCR beta chain under discussion was sequenced for a study of blood T cells in healthy people across ages. Together with a sample-barcoded 5' primer, a J-beta primer mix was included in a second PCR lasting about 7 to 12 cycles. Each cDNA molecule carried a tag from a template-switch adaptor that contained 12 random nucleotides. Every sample gave at least 3 million paired-end reads containing CDR3. TCRdb fed the 5' RACE reads into MiXCR, producing one record per CDR3 protein. The sample includes about 630,000 distinct CDR3 sequences, around 20% seen only once; the top ten take roughly 3.6%. This CDR3 contains 15 residues. The V gene lost 0 bases and the J gene lost 7 bases, with 16 bases spanning the gap. CDR1 LGHNA and CDR2 YNFKEQ come from the germline V gene. As to this clonotype: Its antigen is unidentified.

General study results and limits: Among long-lived donors, naive CD4+ cells were more numerous and diversity higher than in aged donors. Researchers deemed the diversity estimates from one million T cells underestimates.

The chain employs TRBV4-2 and TRBJ2-7; D is perhaps TRBD2 (5 bases). This clonotype was obtained from a man between 65 and 85 years old in good health. Sequenced: blood. The CDR3: CASSQDPGTQREQYF. DNA of the CDR3: TGTGCCAGCAGCCAAGATCCGGGAACCCAACGAGAGCAGTACTTC.